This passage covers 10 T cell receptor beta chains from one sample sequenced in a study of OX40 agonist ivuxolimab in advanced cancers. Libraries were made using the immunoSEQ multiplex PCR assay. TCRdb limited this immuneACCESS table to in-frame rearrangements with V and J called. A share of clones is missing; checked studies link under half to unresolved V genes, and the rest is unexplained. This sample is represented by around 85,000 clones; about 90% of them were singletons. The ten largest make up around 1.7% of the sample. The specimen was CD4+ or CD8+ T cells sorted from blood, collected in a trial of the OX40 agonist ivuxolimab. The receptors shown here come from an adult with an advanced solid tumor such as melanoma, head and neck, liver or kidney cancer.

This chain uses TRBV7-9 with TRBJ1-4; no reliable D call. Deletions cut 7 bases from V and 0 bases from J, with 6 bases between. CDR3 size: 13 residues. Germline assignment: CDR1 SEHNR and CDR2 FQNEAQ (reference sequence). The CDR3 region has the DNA TGTGCCAGCAAGAGGGCAACTAATGAAAAACTGTTTTTT. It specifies CASKRATNEKLFF.

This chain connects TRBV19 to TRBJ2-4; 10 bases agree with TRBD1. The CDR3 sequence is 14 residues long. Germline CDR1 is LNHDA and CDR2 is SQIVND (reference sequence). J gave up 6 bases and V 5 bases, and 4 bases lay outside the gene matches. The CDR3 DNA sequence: TGTGCCAGTAGTTTCCGGGACAGGGGAAACATTCAGTACTTC. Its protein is CASSFRDRGNIQYF.

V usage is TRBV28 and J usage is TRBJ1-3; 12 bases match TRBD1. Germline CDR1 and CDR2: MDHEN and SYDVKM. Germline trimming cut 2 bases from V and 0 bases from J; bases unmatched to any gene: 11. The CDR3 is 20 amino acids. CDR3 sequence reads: CASSLTWDRGQTSSGNTIYF. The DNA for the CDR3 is TGTGCCAGCAGTTTAACCTGGGACAGGGGGCAAACGAGCTCTGGAAACACCATATATTTT.

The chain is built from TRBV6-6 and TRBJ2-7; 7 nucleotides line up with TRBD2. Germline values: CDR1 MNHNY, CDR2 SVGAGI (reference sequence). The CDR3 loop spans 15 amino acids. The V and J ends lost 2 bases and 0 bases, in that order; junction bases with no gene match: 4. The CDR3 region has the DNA TGTGCCAGCAGTTACGGGGGGGTTAGCTCCTACGAGCAGTACTTC. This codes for CASSYGGVSSYEQYF.

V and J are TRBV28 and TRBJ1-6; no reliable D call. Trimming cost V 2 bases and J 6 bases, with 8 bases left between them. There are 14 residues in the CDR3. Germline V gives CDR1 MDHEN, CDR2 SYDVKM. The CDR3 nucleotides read TGTGCCAGCAGTTTACCGCTACCTAATTCACCCCTCCACTTT. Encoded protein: CASSLPLPNSPLHF.

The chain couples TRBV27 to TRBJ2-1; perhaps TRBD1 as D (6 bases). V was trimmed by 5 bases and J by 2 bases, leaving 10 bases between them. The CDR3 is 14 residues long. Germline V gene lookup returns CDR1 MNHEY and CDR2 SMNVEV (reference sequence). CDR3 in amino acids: CASSPGQTYNEQFF. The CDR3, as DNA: TGTGCCAGCAGTCCCGGACAGACCTACAATGAGCAGTTCTTC.

CDR3 sequence reads: CASRETGQMNIQYF. The CDR3, as DNA: TGTGCCAGCAGGGAGACAGGGCAGATGAACATTCAGTACTTC. J is TRBJ2-4 and V is TRBV2; TRBD1 matches at 7 bases. The germline V gene encodes CDR1 SNHLY and CDR2 FYNNEI. J gave up 7 bases and V 6 bases, and 9 bases lay outside the gene matches. The CDR3 is 14 amino acids.

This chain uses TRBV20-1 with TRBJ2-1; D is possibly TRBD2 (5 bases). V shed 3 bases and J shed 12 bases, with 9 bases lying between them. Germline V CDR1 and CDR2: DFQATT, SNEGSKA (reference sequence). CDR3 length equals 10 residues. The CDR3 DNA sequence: TGCAGTGCTAGTCCCCGGGGGCAGTTCTTC. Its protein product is CSASPRGQFF.

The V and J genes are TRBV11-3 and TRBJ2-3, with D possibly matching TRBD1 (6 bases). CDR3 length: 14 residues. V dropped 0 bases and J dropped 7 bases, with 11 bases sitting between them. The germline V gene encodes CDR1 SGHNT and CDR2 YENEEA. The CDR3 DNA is TGTGCCAGCAGCTTAGAGCGGACAGTGAATACGCAGTATTTT. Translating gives CASSLERTVNTQYF. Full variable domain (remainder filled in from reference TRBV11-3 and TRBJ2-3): EAGVVQSPRYKIIEKKQPVAFWCNPISGHNTLYWYLQNLGQGPELLIRYENEEAVDDSQLPKDRFSAERLKGVDSTLKIQPAELGDSAVYLCASSLERTVNTQYFGPGTRLTVL.

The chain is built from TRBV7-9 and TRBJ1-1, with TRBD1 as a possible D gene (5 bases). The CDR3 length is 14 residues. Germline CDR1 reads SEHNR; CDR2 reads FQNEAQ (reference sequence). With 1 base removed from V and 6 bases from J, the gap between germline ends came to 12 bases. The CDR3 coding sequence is TGTGCCAGCAGCTTAGATGGGGGGATACCTGAAGCTTTCTTT. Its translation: CASSLDGGIPEAFF. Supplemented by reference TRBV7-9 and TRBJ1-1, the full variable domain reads DTGVSQNPRHKITKRGQNVTFRCDPISEHNRLYWYRQTLGQGPEFLTYFQNEAQLEKSRLLSDRFSAERPKGSFSTLEIQRTEQGDSAMYLCASSLDGGIPEAFFGQGTRLTVV.